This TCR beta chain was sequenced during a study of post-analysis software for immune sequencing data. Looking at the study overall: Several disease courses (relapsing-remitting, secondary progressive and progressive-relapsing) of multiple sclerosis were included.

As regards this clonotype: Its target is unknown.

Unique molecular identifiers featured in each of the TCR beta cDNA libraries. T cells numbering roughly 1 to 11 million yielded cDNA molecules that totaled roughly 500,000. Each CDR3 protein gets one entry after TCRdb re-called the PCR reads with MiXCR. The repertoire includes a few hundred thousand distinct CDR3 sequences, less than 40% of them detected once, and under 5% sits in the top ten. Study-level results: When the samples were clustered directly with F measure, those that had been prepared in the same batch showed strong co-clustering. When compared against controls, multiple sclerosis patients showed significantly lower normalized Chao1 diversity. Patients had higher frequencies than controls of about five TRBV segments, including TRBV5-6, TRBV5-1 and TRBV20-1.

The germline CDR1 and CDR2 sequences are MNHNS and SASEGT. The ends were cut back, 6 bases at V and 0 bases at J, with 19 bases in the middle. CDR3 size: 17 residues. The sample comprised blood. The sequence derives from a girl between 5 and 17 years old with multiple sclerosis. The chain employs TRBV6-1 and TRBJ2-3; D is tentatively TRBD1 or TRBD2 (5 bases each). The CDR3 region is CASRRAGWGGSTDTQYF. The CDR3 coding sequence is TGTGCCAGCAGGCGGGCAGGTTGGGGCGGGAGCACAGATACGCAGTATTTT.